This is a list of T cell receptor beta chains from one sample in a study of T cell responses to AZD1222 COVID-19 vaccine. The repertoire was sequenced with immunoSEQ multiplex PCR; TCRdb's copy has only in-frame clones and lacks some. The data show roughly 72,000 clones, around 88% seen once. The specimen comprised peripheral blood, sampled 28 days after the second dose of the MenACWY control vaccine. These receptors were taken from an adult who received the MenACWY meningococcal vaccine as a control. Both conserved end residues are part of each CDR3. The order of the fields is CDR3 length, D gene, clone size, J gene, V gene, CDR3 protein, CDR3 DNA. D genes are given only for firm matches. The listing skips clone size in some rows; elsewhere it reads once, few, many or a size class.

13 | TRBD1 | . | TRBJ2-7 | TRBV30 | CAWTDRGAYEQYF | TGTGCCTGGACGGACAGGGGAGCCTACGAGCAGTACTTC
14 | TRBD1 | . | TRBJ2-3 | TRBV5-4 | CASSEGQGTDTQYF | TGTGCCAGCAGCGAGGGACAGGGCACAGATACGCAGTATTTT
14 | . | . | TRBJ2-2 | TRBV6-5 | CASSLRVLAGELFF | TGTGCCAGCAGTCTCAGGGTTTTGGCCGGGGAGCTGTTTTTT
15 | . | . | TRBJ1-6 | TRBV2 | CASSEALRAGSPLHF | TGTGCCAGCAGTGAAGCGCTCAGGGCAGGGTCACCCCTCCACTTT
14 | . | . | TRBJ2-1 | TRBV10-2 | CASSEAQGRNEQFF | TGCGCCAGCAGTGAGGCACAGGGTCGGAATGAGCAGTTCTTC
12 | . | . | TRBJ2-1 | TRBV12-3/TRBV12-4 | CASSFQGNEQFF | TGTGCCAGCAGTTTTCAGGGCAATGAGCAGTTCTTC
14 | TRBD2 | few | TRBJ2-1 | TRBV15 | CATRGTSGNNEQFF | TGTGCCACCAGGGGGACTAGCGGGAACAATGAGCAGTTCTTC
12 | . | . | TRBJ2-1 | TRBV19 | CASRHSYNEQFF | TGTGCCAGTAGACACAGTTACAATGAGCAGTTCTTC
15 | . | . | TRBJ1-4 | TRBV30 | CAWSGGFATNEKLFF | TGTGCCTGGAGTGGAGGGTTTGCAACTAATGAAAAACTGTTTTTT
15 | . | . | TRBJ2-7 | TRBV7-2 | CASSLMGSYSYEQYF | TGTGCCAGCAGCTTAATGGGGTCTTACTCCTACGAGCAGTACTTC
16 | . | . | TRBJ2-3 | TRBV19 | CASSSQGGHGADTQYF | TGTGCCAGTAGTTCACAAGGGGGGCACGGTGCAGATACGCAGTATTTT
14 | . | . | TRBJ1-1 | TRBV5-8 | CASRPRVGYTEAFF | TGTGCCAGCAGACCTCGGGTCGGCTACACTGAAGCTTTCTTT
16 | TRBD2 | medium-sized | TRBJ2-1 | TRBV7-9 | CASSTRLAGVSNEQFF | TGTGCCAGCAGCACACGACTAGCGGGGGTGTCCAATGAGCAGTTCTTC